Following are 18 T cell receptor beta chains from one sample sequenced in a study of cytomegalovirus exposure and HLA in healthy donors. The primer mix had 60 Vbeta and 13 Jbeta primers. TCRdb keeps only in-frame clones here, not all; method: immunoSEQ multiplex PCR. The data show roughly 150,000 clones, roughly 80% seen once. The sequenced material came from PBMCs. These receptors all stem from a man over 45 in good health and CMV-seropositive.

The rearrangement links TRBV9 to TRBJ2-5; 10 bases align to TRBD1. Germline loops: CDR1 SGDLS, CDR2 YYNGEE. The CDR3 consists of 13 residues. V lost 0 bases and J lost 8; bases outside the gene matches: 1. In nucleotides, the CDR3 is TGTGCCAGCAGCGTAGGGACAGGGGGAACCCAGTACTTC. Protein: CASSVGTGGTQYF.

The V and J genes are TRBV19 and TRBJ2-1, with 7 bases matching TRBD2. Germline V gene lookup returns CDR1 LNHDA and CDR2 SQIVND (reference sequence). The CDR3 covers 15 residues. The V and J ends lost 1 base and 2 bases, in that order; junction bases with no gene match: 2. The CDR3 reads CASSIAGGTYNEQFF. The CDR3 DNA reads TGTGCCAGTAGTATAGCGGGGGGAACCTACAATGAGCAGTTCTTC.

J is TRBJ2-5 and V is TRBV11-2, with a tentative D call TRBD2 (5 bases). Germline V gene lookup returns CDR1 SGHAT and CDR2 FQNNGV. V lost 2 bases and J 5 bases, leaving 9 bases between the germline ends. The CDR3 loop spans 13 amino acids. The CDR3 loop reads CASSLRRRETQYF. CDR3 in DNA: TGTGCCAGCAGCTTACGTAGGAGGGAGACCCAGTACTTC.

This clone appeared a single time. The chain couples TRBV6-5 to TRBJ1-5; D is uncertain. The CDR3 runs to 16 residues. The germline V and J ends were trimmed by 2 bases and 0 bases, with 11 bases remaining between them. Germline CDR1 reads MNHEY; CDR2 reads SVGAGI. DNA for the CDR3: TGTGCCAGCAGTTACCCCCCTAGGAGTAGCAATCAGCCCCAGCATTTT. Translation: CASSYPPRSSNQPQHF.

The chain links TRBV6-1 to TRBJ2-1; 10 positions agree with TRBD2. CDR1 is MNHNS and CDR2 is SASEGT in the germline V gene. The V segment lost 0 bases and the J segment 3 bases; nucleotides outside the gene matches: 14. The CDR3 extends over 20 amino acids. The CDR3 DNA reads as TGTGCCAGCAGTGAAGCGTACTGGGAAAAGCGGGGGGGCTTCTACAATGAGCAGTTCTTC. Translation gives CASSEAYWEKRGGFYNEQFF.

This clone appeared a few times. The chain couples TRBV7-2 to TRBJ1-5; maybe TRBD1 (5 bases). This CDR3 region has 15 residues. V was clipped by 5 bases and J by 7 bases, with 18 bases between them. Germline values: CDR1 SGHTA, CDR2 FQGNSA. CDR3 amino acids: CASSTSAQGGQPQHF. CDR3 coding DNA: TGTGCCAGCAGCACTAGCGCTCAGGGAGGGCAGCCCCAGCATTTT.

J is TRBJ1-1 and V is TRBV18; D possibly corresponds to TRBD1 (6 bases). V was cut by 6 bases and J by 1 base, with 12 bases left in between. Per the germline V gene, CDR1 is KGHSH and CDR2 is LQKENI. The CDR3 has 14 amino acids. CDR3 bases: TGTGCCAGCTCCCGCGGACAGACGAACACTGAAGCTTTCTTT. Translating gives CASSRGQTNTEAFF.

This chain links TRBV19 with TRBJ1-3; 7 bases agree with TRBD1. Losses at the gene ends were 7 bases for V and 0 bases for J; bases not matched to a gene: 6. This CDR3 is 15 amino acids long. Germline assignment: CDR1 LNHDA and CDR2 SQIVND (reference sequence). The CDR3 reads CASTKTGTSGNTIYF. The CDR3, as DNA: TGTGCCAGTACCAAGACAGGGACCTCTGGAAACACCATATATTTT.

V gene TRBV7-3 combines with J gene TRBJ2-2; D possibly corresponds to TRBD1 (5 bases). This CDR3 comprises 15 residues. V was pared by 0 bases and J by 2 bases, with 7 bases between. The germline V gene has CDR1 SGHTA and CDR2 FQGTGA. The CDR3 nucleotides read TGTGCCAGCAGCTTAACGGGGCAAAACACCGGGGAGCTGTTTTTT. It encodes CASSLTGQNTGELFF.

The rearrangement links TRBV13 to TRBJ2-7; D perhaps matches TRBD1 (5 bases). This CDR3 has 14 amino acids. V lost 0 bases and J lost 7, with 13 bases in between. Germline V CDR1 and CDR2: PRHDT, FYEKMQ (reference sequence). CDR3 nucleotide sequence: TGTGCCAGCAGCTTAGGCCGATTAAGGGGTGAGCAGTACTTC. Protein product: CASSLGRLRGEQYF.

The genes are TRBV6-4 and TRBJ2-1, with 8 positions matching TRBD2. The V gene end was trimmed by 9 bases and the J gene end by 6 bases; junction bases not matched to a gene: 10. Germline assignment: CDR1 MRHNA and CDR2 SNTAGT. This CDR3 spans 14 amino acids. This CDR3 reads CASASGGIVNEQFF. The CDR3 DNA reads as TGTGCCAGTGCCTCGGGGGGGATAGTCAATGAGCAGTTCTTC.

The V and J genes are TRBV7-8 and TRBJ2-6; tentative D call: TRBD1 (6 bases). Looked up from germline, CDR1 is SGHVS and CDR2 is FQNEAQ. The CDR3 is 16 amino acids. Trimming cost V 5 bases and J 0 bases, with 11 bases left between them. The CDR3 sequence is CASSPRGVSGANVLTF. CDR3 DNA sequence: TGTGCCAGCAGCCCCAGGGGCGTCTCTGGGGCCAACGTCCTGACTTTC.

The J gene is TRBJ1-4, the V gene TRBV28, with 10 bases aligning to TRBD1. Germline-derived CDR1 and CDR2 are MDHEN and SYDVKM. This CDR3 region has 14 residues. J was trimmed by 10 bases and V by 3 bases; bases with no gene match: 5. The CDR3 is CASSFGTGAGKLFF. The DNA of the CDR3 is TGTGCCAGCAGTTTCGGGACAGGGGCGGGAAAACTGTTTTTT.

The chain links TRBV5-5 to TRBJ1-5, with 11 bases identical to TRBD1. The CDR3 loop spans 15 amino acids. Germline V lookup: CDR1 SGHKS, CDR2 YYEKEE (reference sequence). V lost 4 bases, J lost 3 bases, and 3 bases stayed unmatched. The CDR3 is CASSVDRGLNQPQHF. CDR3 in DNA: TGTGCCAGCAGCGTGGACAGGGGGCTCAATCAGCCCCAGCATTTT.

This clone was counted only a few times. V and J are TRBV4-2 and TRBJ2-3; the match to TRBD2 covers 10 bases. The CDR3 has 18 residues. The trim removed 4 bases at V and 5 bases at J, leaving 15 bases unmatched. The germline V gene has CDR1 LGHNA and CDR2 YNFKEQ. CDR3 sequence: CASSPRTSGMSFGDTQYF. The CDR3 region has the DNA TGTGCCAGCAGCCCCCGGACTAGCGGCATGTCCTTCGGAGATACGCAGTATTTT.

For this clone: Other nucleotide sequences in the sample specify the same CDR3. The gene calls are TRBV6-5 and TRBJ1-3; D unresolved. This CDR3 is built from 15 residues. CDR1 MNHEY and CDR2 SVGAGI come from the germline V gene. With 0 bases removed from V and 0 bases from J, the gap between germline ends came to 6 bases. CDR3 sequence: CASSYSPGSGNTIYF. CDR3 nucleotide sequence: TGTGCCAGCAGTTACTCGCCGGGCTCTGGAAACACCATATATTTT.

J is TRBJ2-2 and V is TRBV25-1; D is unclear. This CDR3 has 16 residues. Trimming removed 1 base from V and 6 bases from J, with 15 bases in between. CDR1 MGHDK and CDR2 SYGVNS come from the germline V gene. The CDR3 reads CASSESLSSYAGELFF. CDR3 DNA sequence: TGTGCCAGCAGTGAATCCCTGTCAAGCTACGCCGGGGAGCTGTTTTTT.

This rearrangement joins TRBV7-2 to TRBJ2-2; possible D gene TRBD1, 6 bases. This CDR3 contains 14 residues. Trimming removed 3 bases at V and 6 bases at J, with 11 bases between. Looked up from germline, CDR1 is SGHTA and CDR2 is FQGNSA. The CDR3 region has the DNA TGTGCCAGCAGCTTGTCACAGGGTTCCGGGGAGCTGTTTTTT. It codes for CASSLSQGSGELFF.